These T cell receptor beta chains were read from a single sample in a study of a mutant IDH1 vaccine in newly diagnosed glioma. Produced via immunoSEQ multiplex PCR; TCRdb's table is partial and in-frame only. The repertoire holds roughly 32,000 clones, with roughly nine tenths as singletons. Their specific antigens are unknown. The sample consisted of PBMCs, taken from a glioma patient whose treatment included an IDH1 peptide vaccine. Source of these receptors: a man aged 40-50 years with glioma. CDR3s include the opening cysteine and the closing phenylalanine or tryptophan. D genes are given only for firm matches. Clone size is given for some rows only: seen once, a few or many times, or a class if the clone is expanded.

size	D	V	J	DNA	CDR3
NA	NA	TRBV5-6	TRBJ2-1	TGTGCCAGCAGCTTGGTACAGGGCTACAATGAGCAGTTCTTC	CASSLVQGYNEQFF
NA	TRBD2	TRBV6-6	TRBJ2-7	TGTGCCAGCAGTATCGAGCGGGAGGCCCGGGAGTACTTC	CASSIEREAREYF
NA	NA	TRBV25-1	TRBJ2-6	TGTGCCAGCAGTGAAACCGGTTCACGTTCTGGGGCCAACGTCCTGACTTTC	CASSETGSRSGANVLTF
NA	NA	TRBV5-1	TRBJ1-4	TGCGCCAGCAGCTTGGTCGGGACCGTTGCAACTAATGAAAAACTGTTTTTT	CASSLVGTVATNEKLFF
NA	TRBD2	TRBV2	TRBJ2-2	TGTGCCAGCAGGCAACGGGGGGGGCAAGCCGGGGAGCTGTTTTTT	CASRQRGGQAGELFF
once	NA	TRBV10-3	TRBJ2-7	TGTGCCATCAGTGAGTCGGTTGCGGGATCCTACGAGCAGTACTTC	CAISESVAGSYEQYF
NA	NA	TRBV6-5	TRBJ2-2	TGTGCCAGCAGTTACACTAGGGGGGCCGGGGAGCTGTTTTTT	CASSYTRGAGELFF
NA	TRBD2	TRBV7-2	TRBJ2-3	TGTGCCAGCAGCTCTCCACTAGCGCGGGGAGTCGATACGCAGTATTTT	CASSSPLARGVDTQYF
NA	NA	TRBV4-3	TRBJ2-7	TGCGCCAGCAGCCAAGATCCTCACATACGCGAGCAGTACTTC	CASSQDPHIREQYF
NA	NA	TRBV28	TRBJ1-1	TGTGCCAGCAGTCGGAACAGCATCATGAACACTGAAGCTTTCTTT	CASSRNSIMNTEAFF
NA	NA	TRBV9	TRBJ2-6	TGTGCCAGCAGCGCCTCTGGGGCCAACGTCCTGACTTTC	CASSASGANVLTF
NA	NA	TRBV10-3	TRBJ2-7	TGTGCCATCAGTACACAGGGCCCCTACGAGCAGTACTTC	CAISTQGPYEQYF
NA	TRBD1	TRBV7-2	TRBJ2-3	TGTGCCAGCAGCCCCGGGACAGGGAAAACAGATACGCAGTATTTT	CASSPGTGKTDTQYF
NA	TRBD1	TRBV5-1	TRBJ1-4	TGCGCCAGCAGCTCGGACAGGAGGAATGAAAAACTGTTTTTT	CASSSDRRNEKLFF
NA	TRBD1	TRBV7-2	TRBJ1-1	TGTGCCAGCACCGCGGCAGGGGGGACTGAAGCTTTCTTT	CASTAAGGTEAFF
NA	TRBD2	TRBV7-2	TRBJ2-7	TGTGCCAGCACTGTAGCGGGAGGGTACGAGCAGTACTTC	CASTVAGGYEQYF
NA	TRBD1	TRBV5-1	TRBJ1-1	TGCGCCAGCAGCTCGGGGGACAGGGGGAACACTGAAGCTTTCTTT	CASSSGDRGNTEAFF
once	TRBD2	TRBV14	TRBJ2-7	TGTGCCAGCAGCCAAGTCGCTAGCGGGAGAACGTACGAGCAGTACTTC	CASSQVASGRTYEQYF
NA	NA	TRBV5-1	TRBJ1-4	TGCGCCAGCAGCTTCTCCGGGCCAGGAGAGGAAAAACTGTTTTTT	CASSFSGPGEEKLFF
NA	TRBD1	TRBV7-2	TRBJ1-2	TGTGCCAGCAGCTTAGTGACAGGGGGCAGAGGCGGCTACACCTTC	CASSLVTGGRGGYTF
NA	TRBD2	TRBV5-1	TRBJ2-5	TGCGCCAGCAGCGAGGCGCAGGGAGGGCAAGAGACCCAGTACTTC	CASSEAQGGQETQYF
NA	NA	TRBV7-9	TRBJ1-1	TGTGCCAGCGCAAAGGGAGGGCTGGGGACTGAAGCTTTCTTT	CASAKGGLGTEAFF
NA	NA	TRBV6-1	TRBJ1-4	TGTGCCAGCAGGATCGGGACGGAGAATGAAAAACTGTTTTTT	CASRIGTENEKLFF
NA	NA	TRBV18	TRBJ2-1	TGTGCCAGCTCACCCCCGAACGGGAGCCCTAATGAGCAGTTCTTC	CASSPPNGSPNEQFF
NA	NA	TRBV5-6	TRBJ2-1	TGTGCCAGCAGCTTGGAACGTGGTAGCTCCTACAATGAGCAGTTCTTC	CASSLERGSSYNEQFF
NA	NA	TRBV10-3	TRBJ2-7	TGTGCCATCGGGACACCTTCCTCCTACGAGCAGTACTTC	CAIGTPSSYEQYF
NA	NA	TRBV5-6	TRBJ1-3	TGTGCCAGCAGCCCGCGACCCTCTGGAAACACCATATATTTT	CASSPRPSGNTIYF
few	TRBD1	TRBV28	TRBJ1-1	TGTGCCAGCGGTGGACAGGGGTTGAACACTGAAGCTTTCTTT	CASGGQGLNTEAFF
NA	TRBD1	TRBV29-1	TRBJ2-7	TGCAGCGGAGGACAGGGGGCGAGCGAGCAGTACTTC	CSGGQGASEQYF
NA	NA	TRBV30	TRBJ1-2	TGTGCCTGGAGCCCCCGAGGGGGTCCCCTCTATGGCTACACCTTC	CAWSPRGGPLYGYTF
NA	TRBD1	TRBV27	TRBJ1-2	TGTGCCAGCAGTACCCAGGACAGGGGCCATGGCTACACCTTC	CASSTQDRGHGYTF
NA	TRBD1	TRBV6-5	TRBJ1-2	TGTGCCAGCAGGGGGTGGGACAGGTTCTATGGCTACACCTTC	CASRGWDRFYGYTF
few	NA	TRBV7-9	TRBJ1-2	TGTGCCAGCAGCGCCCCAGAGACAGCAGTCTATGGCTACACCTTC	CASSAPETAVYGYTF
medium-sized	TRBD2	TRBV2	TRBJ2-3	TGTGCCAGCAGTGAAGGGATAGCGGGGATCACAGATACGCAGTATTTT	CASSEGIAGITDTQYF
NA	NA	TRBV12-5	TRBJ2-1	TGTGCTAGTGGTTTGGTTGGAGGGGCGGGTGGCAATGAGCAGTTCTTC	CASGLVGGAGGNEQFF
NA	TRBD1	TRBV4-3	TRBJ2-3	TGCGCCAGCAGCCCCACAGGGGGCTCAGATACGCAGTATTTT	CASSPTGGSDTQYF
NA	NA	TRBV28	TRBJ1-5	TGTGCCAGCAGAGCATTTAAGTATAGCAATCAGCCCCAGCATTTT	CASRAFKYSNQPQHF
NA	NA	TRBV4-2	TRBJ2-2	TGTGCCAGCAGCCTTCGGGTAGAGGGCACCGGGGAGCTGTTTTTT	CASSLRVEGTGELFF
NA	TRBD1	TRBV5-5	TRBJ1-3	TGTGCCAGTGGACAGGGGACCCCTTCTGGAAACACCATATATTTT	CASGQGTPSGNTIYF
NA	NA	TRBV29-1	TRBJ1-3	TGCAGCGCCGGCGGACGTGGAAACACCATATATTTT	CSAGGRGNTIYF